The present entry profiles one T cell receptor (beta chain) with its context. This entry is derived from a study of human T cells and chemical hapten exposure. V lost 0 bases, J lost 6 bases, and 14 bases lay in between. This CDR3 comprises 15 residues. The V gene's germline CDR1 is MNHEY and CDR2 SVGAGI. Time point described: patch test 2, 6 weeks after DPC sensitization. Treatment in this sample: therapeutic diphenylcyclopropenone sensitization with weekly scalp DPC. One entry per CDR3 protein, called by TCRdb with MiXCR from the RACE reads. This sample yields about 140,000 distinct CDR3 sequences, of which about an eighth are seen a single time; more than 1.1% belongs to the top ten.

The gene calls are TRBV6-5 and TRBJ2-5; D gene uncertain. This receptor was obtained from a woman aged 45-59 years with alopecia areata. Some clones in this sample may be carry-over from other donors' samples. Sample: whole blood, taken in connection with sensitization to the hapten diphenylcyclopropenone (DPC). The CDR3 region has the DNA TGTGCCAGCAGTTACTCGAGCAGGAGATATCAGACCCAGTACTTC. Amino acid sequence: CASSYSSRRYQTQYF.